The next 29 T cell receptor beta chains were all read from a single sample in a study of B cell selection in AIRE deficiency. Conventional CD4 T cells were sorted as CD4+CD127+ cells. Only in-frame clones appear in the TCRdb table, and some are missing; sequencing was by immunoSEQ multiplex PCR. This table has some 24,000 clones, around 96% appearing once. The sequencing sample was made of CD4+CD127+ conventional T cells sorted from PBMCs. These receptors came from a human donor in good health.

V and J are TRBV27 and TRBJ1-5; 9 bases line up with TRBD1. The CDR3 has 18 residues. After removal of 5 bases from V and 0 bases from J, the junction contained 11 bases not matched to a gene. Germline values: CDR1 MNHEY, CDR2 SMNVEV (reference sequence). This chain's CDR3 is CASSTSRDRVYSNQPQHF. In DNA form, the CDR3 reads TGTGCCAGCAGTACGTCCCGGGACAGGGTGTATAGCAATCAGCCCCAGCATTTT.

The V and J genes are TRBV2 and TRBJ2-7; TRBD2 matches at 10 bases. Germline-derived CDR1 and CDR2 are SNHLY and FYNNEI. J gave up 0 bases and V 6 bases, and 5 bases lay outside the gene matches. The length of the CDR3 is 15 residues. Written as DNA, the CDR3 is TGTGCCAGCAGCGCCTTAGCGGGGGGCTCCTACGAGCAGTACTTC. Its protein product is CASSALAGGSYEQYF.

This sequence joins TRBV7-9 and TRBJ1-2; D is perhaps TRBD1 (5 bases). V was shortened by 1 base and J by 0 bases, with 6 bases between the two germline ends. CDR1 SEHNR and CDR2 FQNEAQ come from the germline V gene (reference sequence). The CDR3 has 14 amino acids. CDR3 protein: CASSLETANYGYTF. CDR3 bases: TGTGCCAGCAGCTTAGAGACAGCTAACTATGGCTACACCTTC.

This clone was observed once. V usage is TRBV29-1 and J usage is TRBJ2-3; either TRBD1 or TRBD2 may supply D (5 bases each). In germline, CDR1 is SQVTM, CDR2 ANQGSEA. The length of the CDR3 is 13 residues. V was cut by 4 bases and J by 2 bases, with 10 bases left in between. The CDR3 DNA follows: TGCAGCGTTGGGGGGACCAACACAGATACGCAGTATTTT. Translating gives CSVGGTNTDTQYF.

The chain carries TRBV19 and TRBJ2-1; D gene unclear. V lost 5 bases and J lost 1, with 15 bases in between. This CDR3 is 16 amino acids long. Germline V gene data show CDR1 as LNHDA and CDR2 as SQIVND (reference sequence). CDR3: CASSPSGLLSYNEQFF. The CDR3 region has the DNA TGTGCCAGTAGTCCCTCCGGGCTACTTTCCTACAATGAGCAGTTCTTC.

This chain connects TRBV11-3 to TRBJ2-1; 9 bases align to TRBD1. Looked up from germline, CDR1 is SGHNT and CDR2 is YENEEA. The CDR3 is made up of 15 amino acids. V lost 3 bases and J lost 2; bases outside the gene matches: 2. The CDR3 loop reads CASSLRTGAYNEQFF. CDR3 nucleotide sequence: TGTGCCAGCAGCTTGCGGACAGGGGCCTACAATGAGCAGTTCTTC.

The chain recombines TRBV2 with TRBJ2-2; D ambiguous. Between the trimmed V and J ends, which lost 5 bases and 3 bases, there was a span of 13 bases. CDR3 size: 15 residues. Germline V gene data show CDR1 as SNHLY and CDR2 as FYNNEI. In nucleotides, the CDR3 is TGTGCCAGCAGTCTACGGAAAGGATACACCGGGGAGCTGTTTTTT. This codes for CASSLRKGYTGELFF.

The chain combines TRBV7-8 with TRBJ2-3, with D perhaps matching TRBD1 (6 bases). The germline V gene has CDR1 SGHVS and CDR2 FQNEAQ. The V gene lost 5 bases and the J gene lost 5 bases, with 23 bases spanning the gap. CDR3 length: 17 residues. The CDR3 coding sequence is TGTGCCAGCAGCCCCCGCCCCGGGTCGACAGGTAGAGATACGCAGTATTTT. It yields the protein CASSPRPGSTGRDTQYF.

This chain joins TRBV5-4 and TRBJ2-7; 8 nucleotides align to TRBD2. V was pared by 0 bases and J by 0 bases, with 2 bases of the junction left unmatched. The CDR3 is 15 amino acids. CDR1 is SGHNT, CDR2 YYREEE, per germline (reference sequence). CDR3 region: CASSLEAGGSYEQYF. The CDR3 coding sequence is TGTGCCAGCAGCTTGGAGGCGGGGGGCTCCTACGAGCAGTACTTC.

The V call is TRBV2, the J call TRBJ2-3, with TRBD1 matching 8 bases. V trimming: 1 base; J trimming: 2 bases; junction bases outside the gene matches: 2. The CDR3 is 15 amino acids. Germline V gene data show CDR1 as SNHLY and CDR2 as FYNNEI. The CDR3 loop is CASSEGTGLTDTQYF. The DNA of the CDR3 is TGTGCCAGCAGTGAAGGGACAGGGCTCACAGATACGCAGTATTTT.

The rearrangement uses TRBV12-5 and TRBJ2-3; possibly TRBD2 for D (5 bases). Germline V gives CDR1 LGHNT, CDR2 FRNRAP. V was pared by 2 bases and J by 5 bases, with 8 bases between. The CDR3 consists of 13 residues. The CDR3 nucleotides read TGTGCTAGTGGTTTGCGGGGAGTAGATACGCAGTATTTT. Translated: CASGLRGVDTQYF.

The CDR3 protein is CASSLEGPNEQFF. The CDR3 DNA reads as TGCGCCAGCAGCTTGGAAGGACCCAATGAGCAGTTCTTC. The rearrangement links TRBV5-1 to TRBJ2-1; D unclear. V dropped 0 bases and J dropped 6 bases, with 7 bases sitting between them. CDR1 is SGHRS, CDR2 YFSETQ, per germline. The CDR3 is 13 residues long.

There are a few counts of this clone. The chain joins TRBV6-1 to TRBJ1-5; 10 bases align to TRBD1. Losses at the gene ends were 8 bases for V and 7 bases for J; bases not matched to a gene: 8. This CDR3 spans 14 amino acids. Germline V gene data show CDR1 as MNHNS and CDR2 as SASEGT. The CDR3 is CASRGQGGGQPQHF. CDR3 DNA: TGTGCCAGCCGAGGACAGGGGGGAGGACAGCCCCAGCATTTT.

This sequence joins TRBV27 and TRBJ2-5, with 12 bases fitting TRBD1. Unmatched junction bases numbered 5, after V lost 5 bases and J lost 4 bases. Germline V CDR1 and CDR2: MNHEY, SMNVEV (reference sequence). The CDR3 is made up of 15 amino acids. In nucleotides, the CDR3 is TGTGCCAGCAGTCCGGGGGACAGGGGGCTAGAGACCCAGTACTTC. The encoded protein is CASSPGDRGLETQYF.

This chain uses TRBV6-1 with TRBJ1-6; D is ambiguous. The CDR3 runs 15 residues. Germline-derived CDR1 and CDR2 are MNHNS and SASEGT. V was clipped by 2 bases and J by 4 bases, with 9 bases between them. The CDR3 here is CASSEILGYNSPLHF. In nucleotides, the CDR3 is TGTGCCAGCAGTGAAATTCTAGGTTATAATTCACCCCTCCACTTT.

The rearrangement joins TRBV19 to TRBJ1-2, with D hard to call. Deletions cut 4 bases from V and 0 bases from J, with 12 bases between. In germline, CDR1 is LNHDA, CDR2 SQIVND (reference sequence). This CDR3 is built from 15 residues. CDR3 DNA: TGTGCCAGTAGTACGGCGGGAATGGCTAACTATGGCTACACCTTC. Amino acid sequence: CASSTAGMANYGYTF.

The rearrangement uses TRBV18 and TRBJ2-3, with TRBD2 matching 7 bases. The CDR3 consists of 16 residues. V gave up 7 bases and J gave up 2 bases; unmatched junction bases: 12. Germline values: CDR1 KGHSH, CDR2 LQKENI. The DNA of the CDR3 is TGTGCCAGCTTACCTAACCTAGCGGCAAACACAGATACGCAGTATTTT. Translation: CASLPNLAANTDTQYF. The full variable domain, rest sourced from reference TRBV18 and TRBJ2-3, is NAGVMQNPRHLVRRRGQEARLRCSPMKGHSHVYWYRQLPEEGLKFMVYLQKENIIDESGMPKERFSAEFPKEGPSILRIQQVVRGDSAAYFCASLPNLAANTDTQYFGPGTRLTVL.

The V gene is TRBV5-1, the J gene TRBJ2-2; maybe TRBD1 (6 bases). V was clipped by 1 base and J by 2 bases, with 12 bases between them. The CDR3 runs 16 residues. Per the germline V gene, CDR1 is SGHRS and CDR2 is YFSETQ. This chain's CDR3 is CASSLSGTFNTGELFF. In nucleotides, the CDR3 is TGCGCCAGCAGCTTGTCCGGGACATTTAACACCGGGGAGCTGTTTTTT.

The chain joins TRBV6-1 to TRBJ2-3; possible D gene TRBD1, 6 bases. The V end lost 4 bases, the J end lost 3 bases, and 8 bases lay between the germline ends. Germline CDR1 is MNHNS and CDR2 is SASEGT. CDR3 length equals 13 residues. CDR3 nucleotide sequence: TGTGCCAGCAGTGGGACAGCAACAGATACGCAGTATTTT. Translating gives CASSGTATDTQYF.

J is TRBJ1-3 and V is TRBV7-2; D unclear. The CDR3 has 15 amino acids. The germline V and J ends were trimmed by 2 bases and 0 bases, with 8 bases remaining between them. The germline V gene has CDR1 SGHTA and CDR2 FQGNSA. CDR3 sequence reads: CASSLSGISGNTIYF. For the CDR3, the DNA is TGTGCCAGCAGCTTAAGTGGGATCTCTGGAAACACCATATATTTT. Filled out from reference TRBV7-2 and TRBJ1-3, the complete variable domain reads GAGVSQSPSNKVTEKGKDVELRCDPISGHTALYWYRQSLGQGLEFLIYFQGNSAPDKSGLPSDRFSAERTGGSVSTLTIQRTQQEDSAVYLCASSLSGISGNTIYFGEGSWLTVV.

The chain joins TRBV19 to TRBJ2-2, with 11 positions matching TRBD1. The CDR3 length is 15 residues. The germline gives CDR1 LNHDA, CDR2 SQIVND (reference sequence). V was pared by 1 base and J by 7 bases, with 2 bases of the junction left unmatched. CDR3 protein: CASSIAGQGVGELFF. The CDR3 DNA sequence: TGTGCCAGTAGTATAGCGGGACAGGGGGTCGGGGAGCTGTTTTTT.

V usage is TRBV5-1 and J usage is TRBJ2-2, with D perhaps matching TRBD2 (7 bases). Germline CDR1 and CDR2: SGHRS and YFSETQ. The CDR3 length is 15 residues. Trimming stripped 9 bases from V and 3 bases from J, with 18 bases between. The CDR3 sequence: CATQKGGSYTGELFF. The CDR3 coding sequence is TGCGCCACCCAAAAGGGGGGGTCGTACACCGGGGAGCTGTTTTTT.

The V and J genes are TRBV28 and TRBJ2-2; no reliable D call. Germline V lookup: CDR1 MDHEN, CDR2 SYDVKM. This CDR3 has 13 residues. Trimming shortened V by 6 bases and J by 6 bases, and 11 bases separated the two germline ends. DNA for the CDR3: TGTGCCAGCAGCCGCACCTGGGCCGGGGAGCTGTTTTTT. Encoded protein: CASSRTWAGELFF. Supplemented by reference TRBV28 and TRBJ2-2, the full variable domain reads DVKVTQSSRYLVKRTGEKVFLECVQDMDHENMFWYRQDPGLGLRLIYFSYDVKMKEKGDIPEGYSVSREKKERFSLILESASTNQTSMYLCASSRTWAGELFFGEGSRLTVL.

V usage is TRBV18 and J usage is TRBJ2-1; D gene unclear. The CDR3 has 14 residues. Germline V lookup: CDR1 KGHSH, CDR2 LQKENI. The germline V and J ends were trimmed by 7 bases and 5 bases, with 15 bases remaining between them. Here the CDR3 reads CASFTSPADNEQFF. The CDR3 DNA sequence: TGTGCCAGCTTTACGAGCCCGGCGGACAATGAGCAGTTCTTC. Using reference TRBV18 and TRBJ2-1 for the parts outside the CDR3, the full variable domain is NAGVMQNPRHLVRRRGQEARLRCSPMKGHSHVYWYRQLPEEGLKFMVYLQKENIIDESGMPKERFSAEFPKEGPSILRIQQVVRGDSAAYFCASFTSPADNEQFFGPGTRLTVL.

V gene TRBV2 combines with J gene TRBJ1-4; 7 bases are shared with TRBD1. V trimming: 6 bases; J trimming: 5 bases; junction bases outside the gene matches: 6. Germline V lookup: CDR1 SNHLY, CDR2 FYNNEI. The CDR3 consists of 14 residues. DNA of the CDR3: TGTGCCAGCAGAGAGACAGGGTGGAATGAAAAACTGTTTTTT. Its translation: CASRETGWNEKLFF.

The genes are TRBV7-9 and TRBJ2-3, with 7 nucleotides matching TRBD1. The V gene's germline CDR1 is SEHNR and CDR2 FQNEAQ (reference sequence). This CDR3 has 15 residues. The junction had 6 bases not matched to a gene; V was cut back by 6 bases and J by 0 bases. Written as DNA, the CDR3 is TGTGCCAGCAGTCGACAGGGCCCGAGCACAGATACGCAGTATTTT. Protein: CASSRQGPSTDTQYF.

This chain uses TRBV29-1 with TRBJ1-3; D is uncertain. V was shortened by 0 bases and J by 4 bases, with 7 bases between the two germline ends. This CDR3 contains 13 residues. The germline gives CDR1 SQVTM, CDR2 ANQGSEA. Here the CDR3 reads CSVEEWGGNTIYF. In DNA form, the CDR3 reads TGCAGCGTTGAAGAATGGGGAGGAAACACCATATATTTT.

This chain uses TRBV15 with TRBJ2-5, with D unresolved. CDR1 is LNHNV, CDR2 YYDKDF, per germline (reference sequence). Trimming shortened V by 0 bases and J by 0 bases, and 5 bases separated the two germline ends. CDR3 length: 14 amino acids. The CDR3 region is CATSREEYQETQYF. The CDR3 DNA reads TGTGCCACCAGCAGAGAGGAGTACCAAGAGACCCAGTACTTC.

The chain links TRBV11-2 to TRBJ1-5; D gene ambiguous. CDR1 is SGHAT, CDR2 FQNNGV, per germline. Trimming took 0 bases from V and 6 from J, leaving 6 bases between them. The CDR3 spans 13 residues. CDR3 DNA: TGTGCCAGCAGCTTAGATCCCCGTCAGCCCCAGCATTTT. Translated: CASSLDPRQPQHF.